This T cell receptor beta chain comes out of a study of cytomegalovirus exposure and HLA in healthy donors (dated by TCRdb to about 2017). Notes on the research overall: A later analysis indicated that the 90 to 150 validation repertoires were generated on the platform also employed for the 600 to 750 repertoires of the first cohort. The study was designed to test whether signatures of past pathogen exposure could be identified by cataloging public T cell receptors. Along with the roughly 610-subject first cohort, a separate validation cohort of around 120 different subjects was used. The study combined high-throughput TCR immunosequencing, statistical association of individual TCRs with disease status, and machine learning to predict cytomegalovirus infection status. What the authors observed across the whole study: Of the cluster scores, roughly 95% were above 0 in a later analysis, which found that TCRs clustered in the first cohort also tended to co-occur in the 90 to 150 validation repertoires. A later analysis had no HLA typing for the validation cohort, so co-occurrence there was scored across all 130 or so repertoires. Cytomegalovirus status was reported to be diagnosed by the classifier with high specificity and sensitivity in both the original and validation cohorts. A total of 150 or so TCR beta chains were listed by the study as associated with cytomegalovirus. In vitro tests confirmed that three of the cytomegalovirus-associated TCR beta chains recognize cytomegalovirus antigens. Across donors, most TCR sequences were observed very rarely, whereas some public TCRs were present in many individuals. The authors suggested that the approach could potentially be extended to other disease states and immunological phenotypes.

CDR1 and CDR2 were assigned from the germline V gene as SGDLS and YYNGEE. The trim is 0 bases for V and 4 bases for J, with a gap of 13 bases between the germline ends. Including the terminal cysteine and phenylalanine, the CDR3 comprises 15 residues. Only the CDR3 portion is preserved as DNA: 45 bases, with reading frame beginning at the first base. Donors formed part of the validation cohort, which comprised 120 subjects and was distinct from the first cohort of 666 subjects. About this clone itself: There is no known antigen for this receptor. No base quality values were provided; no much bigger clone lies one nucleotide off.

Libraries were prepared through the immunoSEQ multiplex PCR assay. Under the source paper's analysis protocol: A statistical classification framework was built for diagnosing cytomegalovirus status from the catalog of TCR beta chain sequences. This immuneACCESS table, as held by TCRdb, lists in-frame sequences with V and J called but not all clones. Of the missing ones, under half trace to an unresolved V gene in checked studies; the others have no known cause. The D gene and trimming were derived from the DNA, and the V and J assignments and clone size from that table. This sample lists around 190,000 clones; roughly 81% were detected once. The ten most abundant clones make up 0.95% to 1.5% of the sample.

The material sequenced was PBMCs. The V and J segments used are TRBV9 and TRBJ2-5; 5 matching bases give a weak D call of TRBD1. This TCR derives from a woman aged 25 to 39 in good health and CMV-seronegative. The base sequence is TGTGCCAGCAGCGTAGATAAGGGGTTAGGAGAGACCCAGTACTTC. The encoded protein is CASSVDKGLGETQYF.